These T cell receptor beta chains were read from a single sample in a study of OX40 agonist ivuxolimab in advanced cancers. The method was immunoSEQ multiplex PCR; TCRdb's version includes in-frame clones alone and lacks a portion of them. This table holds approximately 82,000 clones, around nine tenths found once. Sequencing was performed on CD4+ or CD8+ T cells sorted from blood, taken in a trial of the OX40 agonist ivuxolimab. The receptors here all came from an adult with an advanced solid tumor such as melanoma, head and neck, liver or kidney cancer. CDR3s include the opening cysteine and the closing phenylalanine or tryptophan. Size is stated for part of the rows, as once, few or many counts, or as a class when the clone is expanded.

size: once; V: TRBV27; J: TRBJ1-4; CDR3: CASRVLTNEKLFF
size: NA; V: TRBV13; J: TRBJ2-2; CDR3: CASSRGGGNTGELFF
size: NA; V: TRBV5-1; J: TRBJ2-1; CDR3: CASSLANMRYNEQFF
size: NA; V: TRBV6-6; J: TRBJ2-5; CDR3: CASSYLAGAGETQYF
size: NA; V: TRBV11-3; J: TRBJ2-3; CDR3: CASSSNRVHTQYF
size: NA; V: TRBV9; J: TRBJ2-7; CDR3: CASSVEVGDYEQYF
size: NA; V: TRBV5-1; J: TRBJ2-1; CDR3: CASSPGPSGEYNEQFF
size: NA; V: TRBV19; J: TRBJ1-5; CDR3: CASSRRWRDTNQPQHF
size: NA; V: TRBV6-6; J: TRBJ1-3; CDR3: CASKGETGVGNTIYF
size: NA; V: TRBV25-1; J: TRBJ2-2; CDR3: CASSEPLSPTVNTGELFF
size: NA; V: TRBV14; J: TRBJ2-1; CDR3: CASSHEGRQGANEQFF
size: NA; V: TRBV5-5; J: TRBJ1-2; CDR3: CASSPTGDTGTRSTF
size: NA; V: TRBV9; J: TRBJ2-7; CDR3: CASSVQDQTYEQYF
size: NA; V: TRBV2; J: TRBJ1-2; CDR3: CASSEAGQGDYGYTF
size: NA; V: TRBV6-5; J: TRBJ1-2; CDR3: CASSLQGSSGYTF
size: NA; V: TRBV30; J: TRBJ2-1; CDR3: CAWKRYNEQFF
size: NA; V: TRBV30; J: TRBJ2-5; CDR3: CAWRGQGRVETQYF
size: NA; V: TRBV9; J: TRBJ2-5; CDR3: CASSVNPLGEETQYF
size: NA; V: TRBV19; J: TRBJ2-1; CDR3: CASSIALRRNEQFF
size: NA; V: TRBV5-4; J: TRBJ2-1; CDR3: CASGRTGVYNEQFF
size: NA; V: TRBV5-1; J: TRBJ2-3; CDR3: CASSQTSGTDTQYF
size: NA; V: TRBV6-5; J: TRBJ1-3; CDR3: CASNNGNTIYF
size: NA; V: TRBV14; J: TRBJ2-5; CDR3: CASSQDLGLETQYF
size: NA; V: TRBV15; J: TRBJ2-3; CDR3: CATSRDRASADTQYF